The clone carrying this TCR beta chain was found a few times. The target antigen is unknown. The primer mix had 60 Vbeta and 13 Jbeta primers. As processed by the authors: Roughly 73 million unique TCR beta chains, about 11 million of them shared, were counted by a later analysis. Sequencing was performed with immunoSEQ multiplex PCR; in TCRdb, only in-frame clones are kept and a portion is missing. V and J calls and clone size are copied from that table; D and trimming were computed from the DNA. The sample shows 150,000 to 200,000 clones, over 65% of them seen only once. The length of the CDR3 is 14 residues. The germline gives CDR1 MDHEN, CDR2 SYDVKM. Trimming pared 5 bases from V and 0 bases from J, leaving 8 bases between. This entry comes from a study of cytomegalovirus exposure and HLA in healthy donors. As for the study in general: The study placed about 81% of its approximately 380 genotyped donors in the Caucasian-associated ancestry cluster. Overall study findings and caveats: Being indistinguishable, some V segments were excluded, TRBV6-2 and TRBV6-3 among them. As a later analysis showed, a missense DCLRE1C variant was linked to trimming of TCR beta V- and J-genes.

The source is a woman in her 30s in good health and CMV-seropositive. Sequenced: PBMCs. The chain employs TRBV28 and TRBJ1-5; unclear D gene. The CDR3 sequence: CASSPPSSNQPQHF. The CDR3 DNA follows: TGTGCCAGCAGTCCCCCGAGTAGCAATCAGCCCCAGCATTTT.